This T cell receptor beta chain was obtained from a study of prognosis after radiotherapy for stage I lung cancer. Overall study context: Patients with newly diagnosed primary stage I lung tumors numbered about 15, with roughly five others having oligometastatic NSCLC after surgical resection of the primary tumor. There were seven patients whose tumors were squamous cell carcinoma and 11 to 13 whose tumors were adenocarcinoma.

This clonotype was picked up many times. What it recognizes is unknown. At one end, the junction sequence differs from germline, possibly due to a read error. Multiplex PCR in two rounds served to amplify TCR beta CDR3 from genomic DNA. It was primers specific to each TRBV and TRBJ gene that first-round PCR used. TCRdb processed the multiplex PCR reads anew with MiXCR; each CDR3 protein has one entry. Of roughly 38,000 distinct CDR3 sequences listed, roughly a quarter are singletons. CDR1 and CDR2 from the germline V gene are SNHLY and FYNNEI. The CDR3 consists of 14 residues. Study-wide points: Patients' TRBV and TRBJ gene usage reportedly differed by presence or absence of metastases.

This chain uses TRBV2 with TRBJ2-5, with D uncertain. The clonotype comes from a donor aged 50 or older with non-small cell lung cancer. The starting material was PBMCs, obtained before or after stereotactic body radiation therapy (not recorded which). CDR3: CASSQATNQETQYF. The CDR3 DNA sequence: TGTGCCAGCAGTCAAGCTACCAACCAAGAGACCCAGTACTTC.